Listed here are 14 T cell receptor beta chains from one sample, sequenced in a study of OX40 agonist ivuxolimab in advanced cancers. Produced via immunoSEQ multiplex PCR; TCRdb's table is partial and in-frame only. Among some 69,000 clones, 90% were seen once, and the ten largest hold more than 9%. The sample in question was CD4+ or CD8+ T cells sorted from blood, obtained in a trial of the OX40 agonist ivuxolimab. The receptor set was obtained from an adult with an advanced solid tumor such as melanoma, head and neck, liver or kidney cancer.

The genes are TRBV5-4 and TRBJ2-1; 7 nucleotides line up with TRBD2. The germline CDR1 and CDR2 sequences are SGHNT and YYREEE (reference sequence). The CDR3 totals 14 residues. Trimming removed 0 bases from V and 9 bases from J; junction bases left unmatched: 6. The CDR3 nucleotides read TGTGCCAGCAGCTTGGAGCGGGGCCTAGGTGAGCAGTTCTTC. Translated: CASSLERGLGEQFF.

Only a few counts were recorded for this clone. The gene calls are TRBV11-2 and TRBJ2-7; 7 nucleotides agree with TRBD2. Trimming removed 4 bases from V and 6 bases from J; junction bases left unmatched: 15. The CDR3 has 16 residues. The germline V gene has CDR1 SGHAT and CDR2 FQNNGV. Here the CDR3 DNA reads TGTGCCAGCAGCTCGAACCCCACTGCGGGGAGGGGCGAGCAGTACTTC. The encoded protein is CASSSNPTAGRGEQYF.

The V gene is TRBV6-5, the J gene TRBJ2-5, with D perhaps given as TRBD1 or TRBD2 (5 bases each). Matching the DNA end better, TRBJ2-7 makes the J call doubtful. Germline V gene data show CDR1 as MNHEY and CDR2 as SVGAGI. The CDR3 sequence is 15 residues long. The CDR3 region has the DNA TGTGCCAGCAGTTATTCGTGGGACGGTACCTACGAGCAGTACTTC. It translates to CASSYSWDGTYEQYF.

V is TRBV30 and J is TRBJ2-5, with 10 bases fitting TRBD2. Looked up from germline, CDR1 is GTSNPN and CDR2 is SVGIG (reference sequence). The length of the CDR3 is 16 residues. The V gene end was trimmed by 2 bases and the J gene end by 2 bases; junction bases not matched to a gene: 8. This CDR3 reads CAWSYFSGRRQETQYF. CDR3 nucleotide sequence: TGTGCCTGGAGTTATTTTAGCGGGAGGCGGCAAGAGACCCAGTACTTC.

This clone was recorded once. The genes are TRBV27 and TRBJ2-7; D perhaps matches TRBD1 (6 bases). V lost 3 bases and J 5 bases, leaving 14 bases between the germline ends. Germline loops: CDR1 MNHEY, CDR2 SMNVEV (reference sequence). The CDR3 has 14 amino acids. The CDR3: CASSFQGPFNEQYF. CDR3 DNA: TGTGCCAGCAGTTTCCAGGGGCCTTTCAACGAGCAGTACTTC.

This chain joins TRBV7-3 and TRBJ2-7, with D perhaps TRBD1 (6 bases). The CDR3 length is 14 residues. CDR1 and CDR2 (germline): SGHTA, FQGTGA. V lost 2 bases, J lost 2 bases, and 10 bases lay in between. CDR3: CASSLAQGPYEQYF. The CDR3 DNA follows: TGTGCCAGCAGCTTAGCACAGGGCCCCTACGAGCAGTACTTC. Using reference TRBV7-3 and TRBJ2-7 for the parts outside the CDR3, the full variable domain is GAGVSQTPSNKVTEKGKYVELRCDPISGHTALYWYRQSLGQGPEFLIYFQGTGAADDSGLPNDRFFAVRPEGSVSTLKIQRTERGDSAVYLCASSLAQGPYEQYFGPGTRLTVT.

This clone was detected a few times. V and J are TRBV7-2 and TRBJ2-1; tentatively, D is TRBD1 (7 bases). Looked up from germline, CDR1 is SGHTA and CDR2 is FQGNSA. The CDR3 is made up of 16 amino acids. Trimming removed 2 bases at V and 9 bases at J, with 20 bases between. The CDR3 spells CASSLFGGTARGEQFF. The CDR3 coding sequence is TGTGCCAGCAGCTTATTCGGAGGGACAGCGAGGGGTGAGCAGTTCTTC.

This chain links TRBV7-2 with TRBJ2-7; 7 positions agree with TRBD1. Trimming removed 5 bases from V and 0 bases from J; junction bases left unmatched: 7. The CDR3 length is 15 residues. The V gene's germline CDR1 is SGHTA and CDR2 FQGNSA. The CDR3 DNA sequence: TGTGCCAGCAGCGCAGAACAGGGGAGCTCCTACGAGCAGTACTTC. Its protein is CASSAEQGSSYEQYF.

The genes are TRBV5-1 and TRBJ2-3; TRBD2 matches 7 bases. Germline lookup yields CDR1 SGHRS and CDR2 YFSETQ. CDR3 size: 15 residues. Germline trimming cut 8 bases from V and 0 bases from J; bases unmatched to any gene: 9. The CDR3 sequence: CASRGLAASTDTQYF. The CDR3 nucleotides read TGCGCCAGTCGAGGCCTAGCGGCTAGCACAGATACGCAGTATTTT.

The chain combines TRBV4-1 with TRBJ2-7; tentative D call: TRBD2 (6 bases). There are 15 residues in the CDR3. Trimming stripped 3 bases from V and 3 bases from J, with 15 bases between. Per the germline V gene, CDR1 is MGHRA and CDR2 is YSYEKL. CDR3 in amino acids: CASSQSGTVLYEQYF. The CDR3 coding sequence is TGCGCCAGCAGCCAGTCCGGGACTGTTCTCTACGAGCAGTACTTC.

The chain combines TRBV30 with TRBJ1-5; D not resolved. The CDR3 is made up of 15 amino acids. V was pared by 0 bases and J by 0 bases, with 9 bases between. Germline values: CDR1 GTSNPN, CDR2 SVGIG (reference sequence). CDR3 sequence: CAWSVMDHSNQPQHF. CDR3 in DNA: TGTGCCTGGAGTGTTATGGACCATAGCAATCAGCCCCAGCATTTT.

This chain uses TRBV21-1 with TRBJ2-7; TRBD1 is the table's D call, not checked against the DNA. TRBV21-1 is designated a pseudogene. This CDR3 region has 13 residues. The CDR3 loop reads CASSAPGFYEQYF. The CDR3 DNA reads TGTGCCAGCAGCGCTCCAGGGTTCTACGAGCAGTACTTC.

The rearrangement uses TRBV7-3 and TRBJ2-1; D possibly uses TRBD1 or TRBD2 (5 bases each). Trimming cost V 3 bases and J 8 bases, with 14 bases left between them. Germline V CDR1 and CDR2: SGHTA, FQGTGA. This CDR3 spans 14 amino acids. CDR3 nucleotide sequence: TGTGCCAGCAGCTTGTCCGGGGCCCGCGATGAGCAGTTCTTC. This codes for CASSLSGARDEQFF.

The chain uses TRBV7-2 and TRBJ1-2, with a tentative D call TRBD1 (5 bases). The CDR3 is 13 amino acids. The germline CDR1 and CDR2 sequences are SGHTA and FQGNSA. Deletions cut 7 bases from V and 7 bases from J, with 16 bases between. As DNA, the CDR3 is TGTGCCAGCAACTTCCAGGGCGGATCTGGCTACACCTTC. Translating it yields CASNFQGGSGYTF.